This T cell receptor beta chain is drawn from a study of beta chain features in type 1 diabetes. Purity of each sorted population was above 95%. General study points: In all four CD4+ subsets, TCRB CDR3 length was significantly, moderately reduced in type 1 diabetes.

Germline V gives CDR1 SGHAT, CDR2 FQDESV (reference sequence). Trimming took off 4 bases at V and 3 bases at J, with 16 bases between the two ends. CDR3 length: 16 residues. As for this clone: The antigen is not known.

Reverse transcribing all isolated RNA meant expressed TCRB transcripts were sequenced. The repertoire was sequenced with immunoSEQ multiplex PCR; TCRdb's copy has only in-frame clones and lacks some. The profile covers about 620,000 clones, with around 16% appearing a single time and about 0.097% taken by the ten largest. The sample was naive CD4+ T cells from blood. The clonotype comes from a man aged 18 to 29 in good health. V and J are TRBV11-1 and TRBJ2-1; D remains ambiguous. The chain's CDR3 is CASSSRRSAFYNEQFF. The CDR3 DNA reads TGTGCCAGCAGCTCGCGCCGCTCAGCCTTCTACAATGAGCAGTTCTTC.